These 27 T cell receptor beta chains share one sample of origin, sequenced in a study of blood T cells in healthy people across ages. The authors ran a second PCR of about 6 to 11 cycles using a sample-barcoded 5' primer and a J-beta primer mix. MiXCR, run by TCRdb on the 5' RACE reads, gives a single entry per CDR3 protein. The data hold 550,000 to 750,000 distinct CDR3 sequences, with roughly 20% observed a single time. Sequences were obtained from blood. All receptors come from a man in his 70s in good health.

V is TRBV6-4 and J is TRBJ2-1, with a possible D match to TRBD2 (5 bases). CDR1 is MRHNA, CDR2 SNTAGT, per germline. Trimming removed 2 bases at V and 9 bases at J, with 14 bases between. The CDR3 contains 14 residues. CDR3 in amino acids: CASSDAYLAGEQFF. The CDR3 region has the DNA TGTGCCAGCAGTGACGCTTATTTGGCGGGTGAGCAGTTCTTC.

This rearrangement joins TRBV6-2 or TRBV6-3 to TRBJ2-2; the D gene is possibly TRBD2 (6 bases). The CDR3 consists of 15 residues. The germline CDR1 and CDR2 sequences are MNHEY and SVGEGT. V lost 7 bases and J 1 base, leaving 13 bases between the germline ends. The CDR3 DNA reads TGTGCCAGCACCCTGACTAGGGTGAACACCGGGGAGCTGTTTTTT. Translated, it gives CASTLTRVNTGELFF.

This clonotype came up a few times. The chain links TRBV11-2 to TRBJ2-1; D not resolved. CDR1 is SGHAT, CDR2 FQNNGV, per germline. The CDR3 consists of 15 residues. V lost 5 bases to trimming and J lost 9 bases, with 20 bases between them. The CDR3 bases are TGTGCCAGCAGCCGTTCTACACGCGATTTGGGTGAGCAGTTCTTC. It specifies CASSRSTRDLGEQFF.

This clonotype has only a few counts. The chain is built from TRBV18 and TRBJ1-2; 7 bases are shared with TRBD1. This CDR3 is 12 amino acids long. The junction had 6 bases not matched to a gene; V was cut back by 6 bases and J by 8 bases. CDR1 KGHSH and CDR2 LQKENI come from the germline V gene. CDR3 DNA sequence: TGTGCCAGCTCGTACCGGGACAGAGGCTACACCTTC. Translated, it gives CASSYRDRGYTF.

The chain carries TRBV20-1 and TRBJ2-7; 7 bases line up with TRBD1. Trimming removed 4 bases from V and 6 bases from J; junction bases left unmatched: 9. Germline V gene data show CDR1 as DFQATT and CDR2 as SNEGSKA (reference sequence). The CDR3 has 13 amino acids. The CDR3 DNA sequence: TGCAGTGCTAAACAGGGGATGCTCGGCGAGCAGTACTTC. Its translation is CSAKQGMLGEQYF.

This clonotype has a handful of counts. The CDR3 region is CASSTGTSGTYEQYF. For the CDR3, the DNA is TGTGCCAGCAGCACCGGGACTAGCGGTACCTACGAGCAGTACTTC. The V call is TRBV6-1, the J call TRBJ2-7, with TRBD2 identical over 11 bases. Germline values: CDR1 MNHNS, CDR2 SASEGT. Trimming cost V 6 bases and J 2 bases; bases outside gene matches: 6. The CDR3 is 15 residues long.

This clonotype has only a few counts. This chain uses TRBV2 with TRBJ1-5; tentatively, D is TRBD1 (5 bases). The V end was cut by 2 bases, the J end by 0 bases, with 8 bases between. The germline V gene has CDR1 SNHLY and CDR2 FYNNEI. The CDR3 consists of 15 residues. Here the CDR3 reads CASSEWGTSNQPQHF. As DNA, the CDR3 is TGTGCCAGCAGTGAATGGGGGACTAGCAATCAGCCCCAGCATTTT.

This clonotype came up a few times. The junction does not match germline at one end; this may be a read error. The genes are TRBV15 and TRBJ2-2; 9 bases match TRBD1. The germline V gene encodes CDR1 LNHNV and CDR2 YYDKDF (reference sequence). This CDR3 comprises 16 residues. The CDR3 sequence: CATGRDRDRAVGELFF. The CDR3 DNA reads as TGTGCCACCGGCAGAGATCGGGACAGGGCCGTCGGGGAGCTGTTTTTT.

The chain employs TRBV5-6 and TRBJ2-7, with a weak D call TRBD1 (6 bases). Germline lookup yields CDR1 SGHDT and CDR2 YYEEEE. The germline V and J ends were trimmed by 2 bases and 11 bases, with 11 bases remaining between them. The CDR3 covers 11 residues. In nucleotides, the CDR3 is TGTGCCAGCAGCTTACAGGGTGGGGAGTACTTC. It specifies CASSLQGGEYF.

This clonotype was detected only once. The chain joins TRBV20-1 to TRBJ2-5; a possible D gene is TRBD1 (7 bases). Germline V lookup: CDR1 DFQATT, CDR2 SNEGSKA (reference sequence). The CDR3 runs to 13 residues. Trimming stripped 6 bases from V and 4 bases from J, with 15 bases between. CDR3 sequence: CSARDREAETQYF. CDR3 nucleotides: TGCAGTGCCCGCGACAGGGAGGCAGAGACCCAGTACTTC.

This chain links TRBV9 with TRBJ2-1; 8 bases agree with TRBD1. Germline lookup yields CDR1 SGDLS and CDR2 YYNGEE. The CDR3 sequence is 16 residues long. Losses at the gene ends were 0 bases for V and 9 bases for J; bases not matched to a gene: 11. For the CDR3, the DNA is TGTGCCAGCAGCGTAGGTAGCCGGACAGGGATTGGTGAGCAGTTCTTC. Its translation: CASSVGSRTGIGEQFF.

The gene calls are TRBV5-1 and TRBJ2-5, with D tentatively TRBD2 (7 bases). The J call may be wrong; the DNA end is better matched by TRBJ2-1. Germline loops: CDR1 SGHRS, CDR2 YFSETQ. The CDR3 contains 16 residues. The CDR3 nucleotides are TGCGCCAGCAGCGTACTAGGGGGGGACTACTACAATGAGCAGTTCTTC. It codes for CASSVLGGDYYNEQFF.

This clonotype was counted a few times. V usage is TRBV12-5 and J usage is TRBJ2-5, with D unresolved. Trimming stripped 0 bases from V and 5 bases from J, with 10 bases between. This CDR3 region has 14 residues. CDR1 LGHNT and CDR2 FRNRAP come from the germline V gene. CDR3 in amino acids: CASGLVRKNETQYF. The CDR3 nucleotides are TGTGCTAGTGGTTTGGTAAGGAAGAACGAGACCCAGTACTTC. The variable domain in full, with the rest retrieved from reference TRBV12-5 and TRBJ2-5, is DARVTQTPRHKVTEMGQEVTMRCQPILGHNTVFWYRQTMMQGLELLAYFRNRAPLDDSGMPKDRFSAEMPDATLATLKIQPSEPRDSAVYFCASGLVRKNETQYFGPGTRLLVL.

The table lists this clonotype with many counts. This chain uses TRBV5-1 with TRBJ2-5, with 10 bases lining up with TRBD2. CDR3 length: 13 residues. The V and J ends lost 3 bases and 5 bases, in that order; junction bases with no gene match: 1. The germline CDR1 and CDR2 sequences are SGHRS and YFSETQ. CDR3 region: CASSWGLAETQYF. The CDR3 DNA is TGCGCCAGCAGCTGGGGACTAGCGGAGACCCAGTACTTC.

In its sample, this clonotype was seen many times. This chain uses TRBV2 with TRBJ2-4; the D call may be TRBD1 or TRBD2 (5 bases each). The CDR3 sequence is 15 residues long. The V gene lost 6 bases and the J gene lost 0 bases, with 12 bases spanning the gap. Per the germline V gene, CDR1 is SNHLY and CDR2 is FYNNEI. The CDR3 spells CASRETGTAKNIQYF. CDR3 nucleotide sequence: TGTGCCAGCAGGGAGACCGGGACAGCCAAAAACATTCAGTACTTC.

This clonotype has a handful of counts. The chain recombines TRBV28 with TRBJ2-5; TRBD2 matches 11 bases. The tail of the sequence fits TRBJ2-7 better, so the J call may be wrong. Germline V gene data show CDR1 as MDHEN and CDR2 as SYDVKM. CDR3 length: 14 residues. CDR3 sequence (DNA): TGTGCCAGCGGCGAGACTAGCGGGAAATACGAGCAGTACTTC. This encodes CASGETSGKYEQYF.

V is TRBV4-3 and J is TRBJ2-4, with D possibly being TRBD2 (6 bases). Germline V gene data show CDR1 as LGHNA and CDR2 as YSLEER. V was clipped by 4 bases and J by 4 bases, with 20 bases between them. The CDR3 spans 17 residues. In DNA, the CDR3 is TGCGCCAGCAGCCTCAACGGTGGGCCTAGCGTAAAAAACATTCAGTACTTC. Protein: CASSLNGGPSVKNIQYF.

This clonotype was picked up a small number of times. The chain has TRBV7-6 and TRBJ2-3; D is possibly TRBD1 (6 bases). This CDR3 spans 15 amino acids. Germline lookup yields CDR1 SGHVS and CDR2 FNYEAQ. V gave up 5 bases and J gave up 0 bases, with 12 bases separating them. CDR3 bases: TGTGCCAGCAGCCAGGGGACCCCTAGCACAGATACGCAGTATTTT. Its protein product is CASSQGTPSTDTQYF.

This clonotype has more than one count but fewer than ten. The chain joins TRBV20-1 to TRBJ1-4; 7 nucleotides agree with TRBD1. Losses at the gene ends were 6 bases for V and 5 bases for J; bases not matched to a gene: 12. Looked up from germline, CDR1 is DFQATT and CDR2 is SNEGSKA (reference sequence). The CDR3 consists of 15 residues. CDR3: CSADDRVKGNEKLFF. The CDR3 coding sequence is TGCAGTGCCGACGACAGGGTTAAAGGGAATGAAAAACTGTTTTTT.

About this clonotype itself: Being one base from a much bigger clone, this may be a read error. V is TRBV6-5 and J is TRBJ2-1; D is ambiguous. This CDR3 is 13 amino acids long. V lost 2 bases and J lost 5, with 7 bases in between. Germline V gene data show CDR1 as MNHEY and CDR2 as SVGAGI. CDR3 sequence (DNA): TGTGCCAGCAGTTACGGGTCCAACAATGAGCAGTTCTTC. It codes for CASSYGSNNEQFF.

V gene TRBV7-2 combines with J gene TRBJ2-3; perhaps TRBD2 as D (6 bases). This CDR3 is 13 amino acids long. The germline V gene encodes CDR1 SGHTA and CDR2 FQGNSA. V was clipped by 4 bases and J by 6 bases, with 11 bases between them. DNA for the CDR3: TGTGCCAGCAGCTCCACTAGCAGTGATACGCAGTATTTT. Its translation is CASSSTSSDTQYF.

This clonotype occurred a few times. The DNA of the CDR3 is TGTGCCAGCAGCTCCCTTGGGGCTAGCGGGAGGGCCCGGGGCTCCTACAATGAGCAGTTCTTC. As protein: CASSSLGASGRARGSYNEQFF. The chain links TRBV7-3 to TRBJ2-1, with 12 bases aligning to TRBD2. CDR3 length: 21 residues. V was pared by 4 bases and J by 0 bases, with 16 bases of the junction left unmatched. Germline loops: CDR1 SGHTA, CDR2 FQGTGA.

This clonotype was picked up a small number of times. The chain has TRBV28 and TRBJ2-7; 9 positions agree with TRBD1. Unmatched junction bases numbered 9, after V lost 5 bases and J lost 1 base. The germline gives CDR1 MDHEN, CDR2 SYDVKM. The CDR3 length is 16 residues. The chain's CDR3 is CASSGKQGAGSYEQYF. CDR3 nucleotides: TGTGCCAGCAGTGGAAAACAGGGGGCAGGGTCCTACGAGCAGTACTTC.

The sample holds many counts of this clonotype. The chain uses TRBV7-2 and TRBJ1-4; 8 nucleotides agree with TRBD1. The J segment lost 3 bases and the V segment lost 0 bases, leaving 3 bases of the junction unmatched. The germline CDR1 and CDR2 sequences are SGHTA and FQGNSA. There are 16 residues in the CDR3. CDR3 bases: TGTGCCAGCAGCTTAGCCTCAGGGGGCTCTAATGAAAAACTGTTTTTT. Its translation: CASSLASGGSNEKLFF.

This clonotype was seen a few times. V is TRBV9 and J is TRBJ2-1; unclear D gene. This CDR3 has 15 amino acids. Germline V gene lookup returns CDR1 SGDLS and CDR2 YYNGEE. Deletions cut 0 bases from V and 8 bases from J, with 15 bases between. The CDR3 DNA sequence: TGTGCCAGCAGCGTAGCCCTAGGACCGGTCGATGAGCAGTTCTTC. Its protein product is CASSVALGPVDEQFF.

This clonotype has just a few counts. V usage is TRBV10-3 and J usage is TRBJ2-3; TRBD2 matches 8 bases. This CDR3 is built from 15 residues. The trim removed 3 bases at V and 5 bases at J, leaving 7 bases unmatched. CDR1 and CDR2 (germline): ENHRY, SYGVKD. The CDR3 sequence: CAISDPRSGVDTQYF. The DNA of the CDR3 is TGTGCCATCAGTGATCCGCGTAGCGGGGTAGATACGCAGTATTTT.

This chain uses TRBV4-3 with TRBJ1-2, with 9 bases aligning to TRBD1. Germline CDR1 and CDR2: LGHNA and YSLEER. Losses at the gene ends were 1 base for V and 6 bases for J; bases not matched to a gene: 3. The CDR3 extends over 14 amino acids. The CDR3 DNA follows: TGCGCCAGCAGCCAAGGGGACAGGGAGGATGGCTACACCTTC. Amino acid sequence: CASSQGDREDGYTF.